The TCR beta chain under discussion was sequenced for a study of graft-versus-host responses after intestinal transplantation. At the level of the study: Transplants were multivisceral, liver-intestinal, or isolated intestinal.

Sequencing was performed with immunoSEQ multiplex PCR; in TCRdb, only in-frame clones are kept and a portion is missing. The table includes about 71,000 clones, just under 95% detected once. Study-wide findings and caveats: Graft-donor T cell macrochimerism in patients accompanied high graft-versus-host to host-versus-graft clonal ratios in allografts. Present in recipient marrow, GvH clones included some that appeared first in ileum or blood.

As for this clone: The antigen remains undetermined.

V lost 1 base and J lost 5, with 17 bases in between. Germline values: CDR1 MGHDK, CDR2 SYGVNS. CDR3 length: 17 amino acids. The sequence was collected from a human donor who received an intestinal transplant. The chain uses TRBV25-1 and TRBJ2-2; a weak D match, TRBD2 (6 bases). The sample consisted of unstimulated CD8+ T cells sorted from spleen or lymph node cells, taken before intestinal transplant. The CDR3 here is CASSEWGVTEGTGELFF. In nucleotides, the CDR3 is TGTGCCAGCAGTGAATGGGGGGTGACAGAGGGTACCGGGGAGCTGTTTTTT.